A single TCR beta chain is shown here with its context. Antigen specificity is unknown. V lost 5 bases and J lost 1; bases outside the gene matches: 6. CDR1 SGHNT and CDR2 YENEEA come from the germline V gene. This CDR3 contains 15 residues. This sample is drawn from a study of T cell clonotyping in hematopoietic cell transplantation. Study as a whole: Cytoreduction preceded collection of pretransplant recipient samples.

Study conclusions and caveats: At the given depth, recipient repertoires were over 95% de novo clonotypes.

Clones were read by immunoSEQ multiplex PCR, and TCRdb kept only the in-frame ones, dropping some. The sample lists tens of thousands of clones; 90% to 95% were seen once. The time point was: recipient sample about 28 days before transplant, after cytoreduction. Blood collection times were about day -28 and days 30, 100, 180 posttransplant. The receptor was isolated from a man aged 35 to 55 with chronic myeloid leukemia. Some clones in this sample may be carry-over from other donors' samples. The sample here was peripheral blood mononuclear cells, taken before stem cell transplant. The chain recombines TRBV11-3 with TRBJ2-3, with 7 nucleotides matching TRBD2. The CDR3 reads CASSPNSGGTDTQYF. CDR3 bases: TGTGCCAGCAGCCCTAACAGCGGGGGCACAGATACGCAGTATTTT. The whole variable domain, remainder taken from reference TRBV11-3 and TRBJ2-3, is EAGVVQSPRYKIIEKKQPVAFWCNPISGHNTLYWYLQNLGQGPELLIRYENEEAVDDSQLPKDRFSAERLKGVDSTLKIQPAELGDSAVYLCASSPNSGGTDTQYFGPGTRLTVL.